This TCR beta chain was recorded in a study of blood T cell repertoires in COVID-19. The V gene's germline CDR1 is SGHTA and CDR2 FQGNSA. The CDR3 runs 17 residues. After removal of 5 bases from V and 9 bases from J, the junction contained 18 bases not matched to a gene. TCRdb's copy holds only in-frame clones and misses some; the assay was immunoSEQ multiplex PCR. The table has around 180,000 clones, 76% seen once. This chain connects TRBV7-2 to TRBJ2-1; the match to TRBD1 covers 8 bases. Material for sequencing was PBMCs or T cells enriched from blood (not recorded which). This TCR derives from a woman in her fifties or sixties with acute COVID-19. The DNA of the CDR3 is TGTGCCAGCAGCCCCAGGGGCCGGACAGGGTTTCGGATTGAGCAGTTCTTC. Amino acid sequence: CASSPRGRTGFRIEQFF.